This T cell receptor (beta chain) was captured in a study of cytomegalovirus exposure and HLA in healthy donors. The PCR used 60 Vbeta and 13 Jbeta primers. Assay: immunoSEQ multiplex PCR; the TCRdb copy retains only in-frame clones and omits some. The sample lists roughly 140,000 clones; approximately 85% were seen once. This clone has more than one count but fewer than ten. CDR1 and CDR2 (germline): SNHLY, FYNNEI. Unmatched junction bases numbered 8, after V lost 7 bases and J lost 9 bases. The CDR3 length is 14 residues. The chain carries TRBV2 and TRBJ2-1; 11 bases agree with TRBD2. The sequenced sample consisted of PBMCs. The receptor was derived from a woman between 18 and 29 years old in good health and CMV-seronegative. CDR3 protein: CASIFSGRGGEQFF. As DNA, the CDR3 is TGTGCCAGCATTTTTAGCGGGAGGGGGGGTGAGCAGTTCTTC.